This is a list of T cell receptor beta chains from one sample in a study of blood T cell repertoires in COVID-19. Profiling relied on immunoSEQ multiplex PCR, and the TCRdb table lists in-frame clones only, not all of them. The repertoire holds over 200,000 clones, with 88% as singletons. The sample consisted of peripheral blood. The receptors were gathered from a woman in her sixties with acute or convalescent COVID-19. Both conserved end residues are part of each CDR3. The D gene is left open where the match is weak. Clone size is not always given. Where it is, it says once, few, many or a class for expanded clones.

>NA|TRBJ2-7|NA|TRBV5-4
CASSYSGKSSYEQYF
TGTGCCAGCAGTTATAGCGGAAAGAGCTCCTACGAGCAGTACTTC
>NA|TRBJ1-1|NA|TRBV7-9
CASSATALLNTEAFF
TGTGCCAGCAGCGCGACAGCGTTATTGAACACTGAAGCTTTCTTT
>TRBD1|TRBJ1-6|NA|TRBV6-5
CASSRDRDNSPLHF
TGTGCCAGCAGTCGTGACAGGGATAATTCACCCCTCCACTTT
>TRBD1|TRBJ1-5|NA|TRBV19
CASSGTGQGGNQPQHF
TGTGCCAGTAGTGGGACCGGACAGGGCGGAAATCAGCCCCAGCATTTT
>TRBD2|TRBJ2-5|NA|TRBV7-2
CASSLGFPGLVAQETQYF
TGTGCCAGCAGCTTAGGTTTCCCGGGACTAGTGGCCCAAGAGACCCAGTACTTC
>NA|TRBJ2-7|NA|TRBV7-8
CASSDRLAYEQYF
TGTGCCAGCAGCGACAGACTAGCCTACGAGCAGTACTTC
>NA|TRBJ2-2|NA|TRBV3-1/TRBV3-2
CASSRQTWADPGELFF
TGTGCCAGCAGCCGCCAAACCTGGGCAGACCCCGGGGAGCTGTTTTTT
>NA|TRBJ1-5|once|TRBV30
CAWRGGSNQPQHF
TGTGCCTGGCGGGGGGGTAGCAATCAGCCCCAGCATTTT
>TRBD2|TRBJ2-1|NA|TRBV5-1
CASSQRTTSGGPGEQFF
TGCGCCAGCAGCCAGCGGACGACTAGCGGGGGGCCGGGTGAGCAGTTCTTC
>TRBD2|TRBJ2-1|NA|TRBV6-2/TRBV6-3
CASSYPNSGRAQVTDEQFF
TGTGCCAGCAGTTACCCCAATAGCGGGAGGGCCCAAGTGACGGATGAGCAGTTCTTC
>NA|TRBJ1-1|NA|TRBV2
CASTVAMNTEAFF
TGTGCCAGCACAGTGGCCATGAACACTGAAGCTTTCTTT
>TRBD1|TRBJ1-3|NA|TRBV30
CAWSVPGQGLGSGNTIYF
TGTGCCTGGAGTGTCCCGGGACAGGGGCTAGGCTCTGGAAACACCATATATTTT
>NA|TRBJ1-4|NA|TRBV19
CASSILAATNEKLFF
TGTGCCAGTAGTATTCTGGCAGCAACTAATGAAAAACTGTTTTTT
>NA|TRBJ1-2|NA|TRBV10-3
CAISERWGGLDYGYTF
TGTGCCATCAGTGAGAGGTGGGGGGGATTGGACTATGGCTACACCTTC
>NA|TRBJ1-1|NA|TRBV19
CASSHGTVAFF
TGTGCCAGTAGTCATGGGACTGTTGCTTTCTTT
>NA|TRBJ2-2|NA|TRBV3-1/TRBV3-2
CASSLQEGGVASIGELFF
TGTGCCAGCAGCCTCCAAGAGGGGGGGGTAGCGTCTATCGGGGAGCTGTTTTTT
>TRBD1|TRBJ1-2|NA|TRBV7-9
CASSPFIGTANYGYTF
TGTGCCAGCAGCCCCTTTATAGGGACAGCTAACTATGGCTACACCTTC
>NA|TRBJ2-3|medium-sized|TRBV3-1/TRBV3-2
CASSRWALSTDTQYF
TGTGCCAGCAGCCGTTGGGCCCTTAGCACAGATACGCAGTATTTT
>NA|TRBJ1-1|NA|TRBV28
CASRQGGRTEAFF
TGTGCCAGCAGGCAGGGAGGGCGCACTGAAGCTTTCTTT
>NA|TRBJ1-1|NA|TRBV6-6
CASSPRGEGGIKDTEAFF
TGTGCCAGCAGTCCCCGGGGAGAGGGGGGGATAAAGGACACTGAAGCTTTCTTT
>TRBD2|TRBJ2-1|NA|TRBV24-1
CATSEPGGIEQFF
TGTGCCACCAGTGAACCCGGGGGGATTGAGCAGTTCTTC
>NA|TRBJ1-3|NA|TRBV5-3
CARSPLGVYGNTIYF
TGTGCCAGAAGCCCTCTAGGGGTATACGGAAACACCATATATTTT
>TRBD1|TRBJ1-2|NA|TRBV7-9
CASILQGVDYGYTF
TGTGCCAGCATCCTACAGGGGGTCGATTATGGCTACACCTTC
>TRBD1|TRBJ2-1|NA|TRBV18
CASSPLAGTGGVHEQFF
TGTGCCAGCTCACCATTGGCCGGGACAGGGGGTGTCCATGAGCAGTTCTTC
>NA|TRBJ1-1|NA|TRBV6-5
CASSYGRMNTEAFF
TGTGCCAGCAGTTACGGCAGAATGAACACTGAAGCTTTCTTT
>NA|TRBJ2-1|once|TRBV7-6
CASSLMAGSYNEQFF
TGTGCCAGCAGCTTAATGGCGGGCTCCTACAATGAGCAGTTCTTC
>TRBD1|TRBJ2-5|NA|TRBV18
CASSRTGQETQYF
TGTGCCAGCTCACGGACAGGGCAAGAGACCCAGTACTTC
>NA|TRBJ1-2|NA|TRBV9
CASSVVPGHGYTF
TGTGCCAGCAGCGTAGTCCCAGGGCACGGCTACACCTTC
>TRBD2|TRBJ2-6|NA|TRBV29-1
CSAGGGRGANVLTF
TGCAGCGCCGGGGGGGGCCGAGGGGCCAACGTCCTGACTTTC
>NA|TRBJ1-4|NA|TRBV2
CASSDGRAQGREKLFF
TGTGCCAGCAGTGACGGGAGGGCACAGGGCCGGGAAAAACTGTTTTTT
>TRBD1|TRBJ1-5|NA|TRBV19
CASSTQGERQPQHF
TGTGCCAGTAGCACCCAGGGGGAACGGCAGCCCCAGCATTTT
>TRBD1|TRBJ1-2|once|TRBV5-1
CASSPGQGAGYTF
TGCGCCAGCAGCCCGGGACAGGGGGCAGGCTACACCTTC
>TRBD1|TRBJ2-1|NA|TRBV6-5
CASSRGDRVHEQFF
TGTGCCAGCAGTCGGGGGGACAGGGTCCATGAGCAGTTCTTC
>TRBD2|TRBJ2-7|NA|TRBV27
CASSYGTSGVYEQYF
TGTGCCAGCAGTTATGGGACTAGCGGCGTCTACGAGCAGTACTTC
>TRBD1|TRBJ1-5|NA|TRBV10-1
CASSEDRGLNQPQHF
TGCGCCAGCAGTGAGGACAGGGGGTTGAATCAGCCCCAGCATTTT
>NA|TRBJ2-3|NA|TRBV25-1
CASSDIRSTDTQYF
TGTGCCAGCAGTGATATCCGTAGCACAGATACGCAGTATTTT
>NA|TRBJ1-1|NA|TRBV12-3/TRBV12-4
CASSLGWTQAFF
TGTGCCAGCAGTTTAGGTTGGACTCAAGCTTTCTTT
>TRBD2|TRBJ2-1|NA|TRBV30
CAWRLRGASGRNEQFF
TGTGCCTGGAGACTAAGGGGGGCTAGCGGGAGGAATGAGCAGTTCTTC
>NA|TRBJ2-7|few|TRBV7-8
CASSPPTGNVPYEQYF
TGTGCCAGCAGCCCACCTACAGGGAACGTTCCCTACGAGCAGTACTTC
>NA|TRBJ1-2|NA|TRBV18
CASSVQDNYGYTF
TGTGCCAGCTCAGTACAGGATAACTATGGCTACACCTTC
>NA|TRBJ2-5|NA|TRBV12-3/TRBV12-4
CASSSIAETQYF
TGTGCCAGCAGCTCAATAGCGGAGACCCAGTACTTC
>TRBD1|TRBJ1-3|NA|TRBV18
CASSKGQEGGTIYF
TGTGCCAGCTCCAAGGGACAGGAGGGAGGCACCATATATTTT
>NA|TRBJ2-2|NA|TRBV5-1
CASSAGQGGRTGELFF
TGCGCCAGCAGCGCGGGTCAGGGGGGTCGCACCGGGGAGCTGTTTTTT
>NA|TRBJ1-5|few|TRBV6-1
CASSEARLSGNQPQHF
TGTGCCAGCAGTGAAGCGCGTCTAAGTGGCAATCAGCCCCAGCATTTT
>TRBD2|TRBJ2-4|once|TRBV7-2
CASSLATGLAGGGSKNIQYF
TGTGCCAGCAGCTTAGCGACGGGACTAGCGGGGGGCGGGTCCAAAAACATTCAGTACTTC
>TRBD2|TRBJ2-2|NA|TRBV19
CASSIDPGAGGTGELFF
TGTGCCAGTAGTATAGATCCGGGGGCGGGAGGGACCGGGGAGCTGTTTTTT
>NA|TRBJ1-3|NA|TRBV19
CASGPTFAGNTIYF
TGTGCCAGTGGGCCAACATTCGCTGGAAACACCATATATTTT
>TRBD1|TRBJ1-4|NA|TRBV9
CASSGDRDLATNEKLFF
TGTGCCAGCAGCGGGGACAGGGACCTAGCAACTAATGAAAAACTGTTTTTT
>TRBD1|TRBJ1-2|NA|TRBV19
CASSDNRGQDYGYTF
TGTGCCAGTAGCGATAACAGGGGGCAGGACTATGGCTACACCTTC
>NA|TRBJ1-4|NA|TRBV4-2
CASSQEGGSTNEKLFF
TGTGCCAGCAGCCAAGAAGGCGGTTCCACTAATGAAAAACTGTTTTTT
>NA|TRBJ2-2|NA|TRBV7-9
CASSPTLGTGELFF
TGTGCCAGCAGCCCGACTCTCGGCACCGGGGAGCTGTTTTTT
>NA|TRBJ2-5|once|TRBV30
CAWSTRGGGETQYF
TGTGCCTGGAGTACCCGCGGGGGCGGCGAGACCCAGTACTTC